The 6 T cell receptor beta chains given below trace back to one sample, sequenced in a study of blood T cells in healthy people across ages. Then a second PCR, running about 6 to 11 cycles, was carried out with a sample-barcoded 5' primer and a J-beta primer mix. MiXCR, run by TCRdb on the 5' RACE reads, gives a single entry per CDR3 protein. Here the sample spans about 780,000 distinct CDR3 sequences, less than 80% being singletons. The sequenced sample consisted of blood. Receptors were obtained from a man younger than 40 in good health.

The V and J genes are TRBV4-3 and TRBJ1-2; no clear D. V was shortened by 0 bases and J by 4 bases, with 15 bases between the two germline ends. The CDR3 runs to 16 residues. From germline, CDR1 is LGHNA and CDR2 YSLEER. CDR3 sequence: CASSQDKAALGYGYTF. CDR3 in DNA: TGCGCCAGCAGCCAAGATAAGGCGGCCCTGGGCTATGGCTACACCTTC.

This clonotype was seen a handful of times. The V gene is TRBV6-2 or TRBV6-3, the J gene TRBJ1-1; D gene unclear. This CDR3 is 15 amino acids long. Between the trimmed V and J ends, which lost 3 bases and 6 bases, there was a span of 17 bases. The germline V gene encodes CDR1 MNHEY and CDR2 SVGEGT. CDR3: CASSYYNSHYAEAFF. In DNA form, the CDR3 reads TGTGCCAGCAGTTATTATAATAGCCACTACGCTGAAGCTTTCTTT.

In its sample, this clonotype was seen a few times. The chain recombines TRBV7-2 with TRBJ2-5; D ambiguous. Germline lookup yields CDR1 SGHTA and CDR2 FQGNSA. V shed 2 bases and J shed 1 base, with 8 bases lying between them. The CDR3 extends over 14 amino acids. The CDR3 DNA reads as TGTGCCAGCAGCTTACAGGAATTCCAAGAGACCCAGTACTTC. It translates to CASSLQEFQETQYF.

This sequence joins TRBV7-7 and TRBJ2-7; weak D call: TRBD2 (5 bases). Germline values: CDR1 SSHAT, CDR2 FNYEAQ (reference sequence). The CDR3 length is 15 residues. The germline V and J ends were trimmed by 5 bases and 0 bases, with 14 bases remaining between them. The CDR3 loop reads CASSISPEASYEQYF. DNA for the CDR3: TGTGCCAGCAGCATATCGCCGGAGGCCTCCTACGAGCAGTACTTC.

This clonotype was found a few times. The rearrangement links TRBV11-3 to TRBJ1-5; D gene uncertain. The CDR3 consists of 14 residues. The germline V gene has CDR1 SGHNT and CDR2 YENEEA. Deletions cut 0 bases from V and 7 bases from J, with 10 bases between. The CDR3 bases are TGTGCCAGCAGCTTAGATATGCTTCGGCAGCCCCAGCATTTT. As protein: CASSLDMLRQPQHF. Full variable domain (remainder filled in from reference TRBV11-3 and TRBJ1-5): EAGVVQSPRYKIIEKKQPVAFWCNPISGHNTLYWYLQNLGQGPELLIRYENEEAVDDSQLPKDRFSAERLKGVDSTLKIQPAELGDSAVYLCASSLDMLRQPQHFGDGTRLSIL.

The chain links TRBV6-6 to TRBJ1-4; TRBD1 might be the D (5 bases). This CDR3 is built from 15 residues. Germline assignment: CDR1 MNHNY and CDR2 SVGAGI (reference sequence). V was shortened by 2 bases and J by 8 bases, with 15 bases between the two germline ends. CDR3 sequence reads: CASSYTQGPGEKLFF. The CDR3 DNA is TGTGCCAGCAGTTACACCCAGGGCCCAGGGGAAAAACTGTTTTTT.